This T cell receptor (beta chain) was obtained from a study of blood T cell repertoires in COVID-19. Those who participated ranged in age from roughly 18 to 100 years and resided in about 24 US areas. Sequencing was performed with immunoSEQ multiplex PCR; in TCRdb, only in-frame clones are kept and a portion is missing. The table has 250,000 to 350,000 clones, approximately 87% seen once. Looked up from germline, CDR1 is SQVTM and CDR2 is ANQGSEA. V dropped 4 bases and J dropped 1; count of bases not matched to a gene: 0. This CDR3 spans 12 amino acids. The sequencing sample was made of PBMCs or T cells enriched from blood (not recorded which). The sequence came from a woman aged 25 to 39 who had recovered from COVID-19. The V gene is TRBV29-1, the J gene TRBJ2-5; 7 nucleotides line up with TRBD1. CDR3 DNA: TGCAGCGTTGGACAGGGCCAAGAGACCCAGTACTTC. Encoded protein: CSVGQGQETQYF.